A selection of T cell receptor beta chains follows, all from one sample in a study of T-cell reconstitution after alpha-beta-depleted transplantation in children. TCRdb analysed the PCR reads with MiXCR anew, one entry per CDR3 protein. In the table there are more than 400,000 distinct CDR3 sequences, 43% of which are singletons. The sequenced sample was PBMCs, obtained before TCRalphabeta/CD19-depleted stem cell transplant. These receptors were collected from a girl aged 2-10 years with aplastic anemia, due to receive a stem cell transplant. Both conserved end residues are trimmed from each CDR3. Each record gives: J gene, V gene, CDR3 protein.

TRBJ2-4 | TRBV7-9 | ASSLFGHSSKNIQY
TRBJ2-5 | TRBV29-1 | SVEENEETQY
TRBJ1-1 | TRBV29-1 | SVGNSGSNTEAF
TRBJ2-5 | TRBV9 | ASSVDSGRRETQY
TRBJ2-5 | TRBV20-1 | SAQIPNREAETQY
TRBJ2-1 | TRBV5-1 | ASAQMAGGYNEEF
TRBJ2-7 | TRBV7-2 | ASSLGGRGNYEQY
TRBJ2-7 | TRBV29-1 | SVSPTVSFGEQY
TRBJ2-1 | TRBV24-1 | ATSDPNGPSQF
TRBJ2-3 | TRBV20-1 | SARLAEIFTDTQY
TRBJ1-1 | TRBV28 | ASSSHTNTEAF
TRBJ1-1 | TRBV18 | ASSPDSVMNTEAF
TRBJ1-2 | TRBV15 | ATSRDLAYGYT
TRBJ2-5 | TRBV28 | ASSGVGAGALYRQETQY
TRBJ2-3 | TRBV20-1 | SARDRFVGSTDTQY
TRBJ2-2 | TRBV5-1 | ASSFADSFTGELF
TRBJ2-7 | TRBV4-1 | ASSPSVSIYEQY
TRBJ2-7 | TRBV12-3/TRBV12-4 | ASSLTGQPYEQY
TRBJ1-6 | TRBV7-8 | ASSFQGRNSPLH
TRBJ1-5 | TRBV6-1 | ASSQDSNNQPQH
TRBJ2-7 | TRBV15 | ATSRDPGTYEQY
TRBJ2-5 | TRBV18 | ASSPANGRETQY
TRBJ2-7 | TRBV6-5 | ASSDLGGEQY
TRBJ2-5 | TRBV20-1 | SAESGFGQETQY
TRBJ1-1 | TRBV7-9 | ASSFGINTEAF
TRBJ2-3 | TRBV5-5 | ASSLVRTGTDTQY
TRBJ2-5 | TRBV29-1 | SVTTGGETQY
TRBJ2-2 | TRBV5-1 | ASGGLNTGELF
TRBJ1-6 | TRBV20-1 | SAPPGSNNSPLH
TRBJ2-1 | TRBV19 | ASSPGASGPLLNEQF
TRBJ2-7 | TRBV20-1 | SARDRVSAYEQY
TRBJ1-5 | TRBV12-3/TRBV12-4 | ASSRRTGADQPQH
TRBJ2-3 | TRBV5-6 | ASSFSPNTQY
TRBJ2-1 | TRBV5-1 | ASSLVGAGGNEQF
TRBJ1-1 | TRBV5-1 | ASSKTGGGTEAF
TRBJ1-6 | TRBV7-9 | ASSLSRQNNSPLH
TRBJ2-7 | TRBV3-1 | ASSRGPPLGEQY
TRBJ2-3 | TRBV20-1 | SARKSDSTDTQY
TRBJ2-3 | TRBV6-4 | ASSAGTSGTDTQY
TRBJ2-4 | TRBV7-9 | ASSATGWGIQY
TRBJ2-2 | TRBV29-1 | SVGKTSGTNTGELF
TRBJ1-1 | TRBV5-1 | ASSSIQGLATEAF
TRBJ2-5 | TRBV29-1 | SVAQGSWETQY
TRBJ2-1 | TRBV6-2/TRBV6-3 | ASSYSSGRAAEQF
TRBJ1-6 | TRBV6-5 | ASSSRDFYNSPLH
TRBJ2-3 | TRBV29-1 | SALNLIAGSSTDTQY
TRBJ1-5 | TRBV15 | ATSRPNQPQH
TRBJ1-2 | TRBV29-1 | SVEGTQTANYGYT
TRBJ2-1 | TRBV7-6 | ASSFHSAGTSSYNEQF
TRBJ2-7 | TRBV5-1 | ASRLGVGEQY
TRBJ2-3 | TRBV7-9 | ASSLTSGRPTDTQY
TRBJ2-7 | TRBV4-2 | ASTEAPGRGAEQY
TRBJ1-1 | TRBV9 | ASSEVNTEAF
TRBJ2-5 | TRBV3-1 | ASSRQGSETQY
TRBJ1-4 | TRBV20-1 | SARSGHNEKLF